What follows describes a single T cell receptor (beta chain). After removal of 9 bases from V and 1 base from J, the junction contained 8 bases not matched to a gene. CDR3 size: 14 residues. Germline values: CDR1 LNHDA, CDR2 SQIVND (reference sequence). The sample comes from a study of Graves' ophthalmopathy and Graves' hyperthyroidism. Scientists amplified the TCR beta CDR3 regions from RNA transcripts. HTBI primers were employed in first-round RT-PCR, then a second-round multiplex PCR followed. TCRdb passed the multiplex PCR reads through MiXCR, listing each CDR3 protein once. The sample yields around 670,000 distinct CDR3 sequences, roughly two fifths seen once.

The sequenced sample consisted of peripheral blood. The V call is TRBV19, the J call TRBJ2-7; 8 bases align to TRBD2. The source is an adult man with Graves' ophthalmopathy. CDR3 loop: CASSIGGESYEQYF. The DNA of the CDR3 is TGTGCCAGCAGCATCGGGGGGGAATCCTACGAGCAGTACTTC.